These 19 T cell receptor beta chains share one sample of origin, sequenced in a study of shared clonotypes between healthy human individuals. TCRdb keeps only in-frame clones here, not all; method: immunoSEQ multiplex PCR. This sample yields over 400,000 clones, of which 81% are seen a single time; over 9.5% belongs to the top ten. Specimen: PBMCs. All receptors come from a woman between 40 and 55 years old in good health. Some clones in this sample may be carry-over from other donors' samples.

This clone was seen a handful of times. The V gene is TRBV11-3, the J gene TRBJ2-5, with D perhaps matching TRBD1 or TRBD2 (5 bases each). This CDR3 has 13 residues. Germline-derived CDR1 and CDR2 are SGHNT and YENEEA. V lost 4 bases and J 1 base, leaving 7 bases between the germline ends. The DNA of the CDR3 is TGTGCCAGCAGCTCCGGGGCCCAAGAGACCCAGTACTTC. This codes for CASSSGAQETQYF.

Remarks on this clone: This may be a read error: a much more frequent sequence differs by one nucleotide. Within the sample, other DNA sequences also encode this same CDR3. V is TRBV7-3 and J is TRBJ2-1; D possibly corresponds to TRBD2 (5 bases). This CDR3 is 13 amino acids long. Germline CDR1 is SGHTA and CDR2 is FQGTGA. The CDR3 coding sequence is TGTGCCAGCAGCCTAACGTTTGCGGGTGAGCAGTTCTTC. It translates to CASSLTFAGEQFF.

There are a few counts of this clone. Because it lacks the conserved phenylalanine or tryptophan at the end, this CDR3 is likely a read error. The DNA is left out, because the CDR3 cannot be placed on it with certainty; the CDR3 is given as TCRdb lists it. The chain employs TRBV19 and TRBJ1-1. The CDR3 region is 8 residues in length, termini included. Germline CDR1 is LNHDA and CDR2 is SQIVND (reference sequence). The CDR3 sequence is CASSIGGS.

The chain carries TRBV10-3 and TRBJ1-5; 7 nucleotides match TRBD1. The CDR3 sequence is 14 residues long. Germline loops: CDR1 ENHRY, CDR2 SYGVKD. V dropped 10 bases and J dropped 6; count of bases not matched to a gene: 12. The CDR3 is CASRLAGGFQPQHF. The CDR3 region has the DNA TGTGCCAGCAGGTTGGCAGGGGGGTTTCAGCCCCAGCATTTT.

The V gene is TRBV29-1, the J gene TRBJ2-7; a possible D gene is TRBD1 (6 bases). This CDR3 has 13 residues. Germline loops: CDR1 SQVTM, CDR2 ANQGSEA. V dropped 4 bases and J dropped 5 bases, with 15 bases sitting between them. The CDR3 spells CSVAVYRVDEQYF. CDR3 bases: TGCAGCGTTGCAGTATACAGGGTAGACGAGCAGTACTTC.

This clone occurred once. The chain carries TRBV7-9 and TRBJ1-4, with TRBD1 matching over 7 bases. The CDR3 runs to 14 residues. Trimming took 1 base from V and 6 from J; bases not matched to a gene: 2. In germline, CDR1 is SEHNR, CDR2 FQNEAQ (reference sequence). CDR3 bases: TGTGCCAGCAGCTTAGGGACAGGCGATGAAAAACTGTTTTTT. Protein sequence: CASSLGTGDEKLFF.

The chain recombines TRBV10-3 with TRBJ1-2, with 9 bases lining up with TRBD1. V gave up 0 bases and J gave up 12 bases; unmatched junction bases: 17. CDR1 is ENHRY and CDR2 is SYGVKD in the germline V gene. The CDR3 covers 17 residues. The CDR3 region has the DNA TGTGCCATCAGTGAGTCGGTGTTTGCATCCCCGGGACAGGGAAACACCTTC. Amino acids: CAISESVFASPGQGNTF.

The sample holds many counts of this clone. The chain carries TRBV6-6 and TRBJ1-1; no clear D. V lost 5 bases and J lost 4, with 8 bases in between. The CDR3 consists of 12 residues. The germline V gene encodes CDR1 MNHNY and CDR2 SVGAGI (reference sequence). The CDR3 DNA sequence: TGTGCCAGCAGTAACCCAGGCACTGAAGCTTTCTTT. Protein: CASSNPGTEAFF.

This clone is a singleton in its sample. The rearrangement links TRBV7-6 to TRBJ2-3; D may be TRBD1 (5 bases). V was pared by 0 bases and J by 0 bases, with 7 bases between. This CDR3 contains 15 residues. The V gene's germline CDR1 is SGHVS and CDR2 FNYEAQ. The CDR3 DNA reads as TGTGCCAGCAGCTTAGCCAGGGTTAGCACAGATACGCAGTATTTT. It yields the protein CASSLARVSTDTQYF.

Concerning this clone itself: This is likely an artifact of a read error, given a far larger clone one base away. This sequence joins TRBV7-2 and TRBJ1-1; tentatively, D is TRBD1 (6 bases). This CDR3 contains 15 residues. Germline assignment: CDR1 SGHTA and CDR2 FQGNSA. The chain's CDR3 is CASSLASRGWTEALF. The CDR3 region has the DNA TGTGCCAGCAGCTTAGCTTCCAGGGGTTGGACTGAAGCTCTCTTT.

The chain uses TRBV29-1 and TRBJ1-1; D unresolved. This CDR3 contains 11 residues. Trimming pared 4 bases from V and 4 bases from J, leaving 7 bases between. Germline-derived CDR1 and CDR2 are SQVTM and ANQGSEA. The CDR3 DNA is TGCAGCGTTGGGAAGGGCACTGAAGCTTTCTTT. Amino acid sequence: CSVGKGTEAFF.

The genes are TRBV5-5 and TRBJ2-7; 9 bases are a match to TRBD2. The V segment lost 0 bases and the J segment 3 bases; nucleotides outside the gene matches: 7. Germline CDR1 reads SGHKS; CDR2 reads YYEKEE (reference sequence). This CDR3 has 16 amino acids. CDR3 sequence: CASSLGLASGIYEQYF. The CDR3 coding sequence is TGTGCCAGCAGCTTGGGGCTGGCTAGCGGGATCTACGAGCAGTACTTC.

This clone was counted only a few times. A far larger clone is only one base removed, so a read error is likely. This chain uses TRBV28 with TRBJ1-2; D perhaps matches TRBD1 (6 bases). There are 12 residues in the CDR3. V gave up 10 bases and J gave up 7 bases, with 16 bases separating them. From germline, CDR1 is MDHEN and CDR2 SYDVKM. CDR3 region: CATKPYRAGYTF. For the CDR3, the DNA is TGTGCCACCAAACCCTACAGGGCTGGCTACACCTTC.

V is TRBV2 and J is TRBJ1-1, with 7 bases matching TRBD1. The germline gives CDR1 SNHLY, CDR2 FYNNEI. This CDR3 contains 13 residues. After removal of 1 base from V and 4 bases from J, the junction contained 0 bases not matched to a gene. The CDR3 bases are TGTGCCAGCAGTGAAGGACAGGGCACTGAAGCTTTCTTT. Encoded protein: CASSEGQGTEAFF.

V is TRBV4-2 and J is TRBJ1-5; a possible D gene is TRBD1 (5 bases). Deletions cut 5 bases from V and 2 bases from J, with 13 bases between. There are 15 residues in the CDR3. CDR1 and CDR2 (germline): LGHNA, YNFKEQ. CDR3 nucleotides: TGTGCCAGCAGCACGGCCGGGACGGGCAATCAGCCCCAGCATTTT. Its translation is CASSTAGTGNQPQHF.

In DNA, the CDR3 is TGTGCCAGCAGCTACCGGGACTCCTTCTATGGCTACACCTTC. As protein: CASSYRDSFYGYTF. The chain joins TRBV28 to TRBJ1-2; tentative D call: TRBD1 (5 bases). The CDR3 runs 14 residues. Germline V CDR1 and CDR2: MDHEN, SYDVKM. V was cut by 6 bases and J by 4 bases, with 15 bases left in between.

With regard to this clone: A far more abundant clone sits one base away, making this likely a read error. The chain couples TRBV30 to TRBJ1-3, with D possibly matching TRBD1 (5 bases). Germline CDR1 reads GTSNPN; CDR2 reads SVGIG (reference sequence). The CDR3 covers 14 residues. The CDR3 DNA reads TGTGCCTTGAGTGTGGGGGGAGCTGGAAACACCATATATTTT. Translating it yields CALSVGGAGNTIYF.

This clone is a singleton in its sample. A read error may produce the germline difference seen at one junction end. This same CDR3 is encoded by further DNA sequences in the sample. This chain links TRBV30 with TRBJ1-2, with D perhaps matching TRBD1 (5 bases). CDR1 and CDR2 from the germline V gene are GTSNPN and SVGIG (reference sequence). There are 13 residues in the CDR3. The DNA of the CDR3 is TGTGCCTGGAGTGTTCACAGGACCTATGGCTACACATTC. It translates to CAWSVHRTYGYTF.

V gene TRBV6-1 combines with J gene TRBJ1-2, with TRBD1 matching over 7 bases. CDR3 size: 13 residues. Trimming took 8 bases from V and 2 from J; bases not matched to a gene: 5. Per germline, CDR1 MNHNS and CDR2 SASEGT. CDR3 nucleotides: TGTGCCAGCGGGGACAGCCCAAACTATGGCTACACCTTC. Translating it yields CASGDSPNYGYTF.